The entry that follows covers one T cell receptor (beta chain) sequence. Its antigen is currently unknown. This specimen comes from a study of T cells in Graves' hyperthyroidism and ophthalmopathy. Notes on the study in general: Peripheral blood also featured most of the thyroid clonotypes expanded above 0.001.

Template material for amplifying TCR beta CDR3 regions consisted of RNA transcripts. The HTBI primer set drove a first-round RT-PCR of the TCR CDR3. TCRdb called the multiplex PCR reads again in MiXCR, with one record for every CDR3 protein. The profile covers approximately 420,000 distinct CDR3 sequences, with roughly 13% appearing a single time and 5.3% taken by the ten largest. CDR1 and CDR2 (germline): MNHNS, SASEGT. V lost 5 bases, J lost 9 bases, and 7 bases stayed unmatched. CDR3 size: 13 residues. The authors deemed Graves' hyperthyroidism stable absent ophthalmopathy progression within 18 months. Newly diagnosed hyperthyroidism, duration under 2 months, in patients aged 18 to 65.

Sequencing was done on a sample of blood. This TCR was recovered from a woman between 18 and 29 years old with Graves' hyperthyroidism. The genes are TRBV6-1 and TRBJ2-5, with 9 nucleotides matching TRBD1. The CDR3 here is CASSKTGGGAQYF. The CDR3, as DNA: TGTGCCAGCAGTAAGACAGGGGGAGGGGCCCAGTACTTC.